The 11 T cell receptor beta chains reported below all come from one sample, sequenced in a study of T cell repertoires in cytomegalovirus infection (dated by TCRdb to the late 2010s). The reads were generated on an Illumina HiSeq 1500. TCRdb applied fastp at Q25 and MiXCR to the public reads, then kept only in-frame beta chains. Rows are unified per CDR3 protein, each entry keeping the most common DNA and genes. Across this sample there are around 570,000 distinct CDR3 sequences, with roughly 43% seen only once. The ten largest clones represent about half of the sample. The treatment or condition label here, explained by the study, means: in vitro stimulation with specific CMV peptide epitopes to enrich CMV-specific T cells. No antigens are known for them. The material sequenced was cultured PBMCs, taken from culture after CMV antigen stimulation. These receptors came from a human donor in good health (CMV status not recorded). Some clones in this sample may be carry-over from other donors' samples.

The J gene is TRBJ1-1, the V gene TRBV10-3; no definite D call. The ends were cut back, 5 bases at V and 1 base at J, with 8 bases in the middle. The CDR3 is 13 residues long. Germline lookup yields CDR1 ENHRY and CDR2 SYGVKD. The CDR3 nucleotides are TGTGCCATCAGTACAATGGGGAACACTGAAGCTTTCTTT. It translates to CAISTMGNTEAFF.

The V gene is TRBV29-1, the J gene TRBJ2-7, with 8 nucleotides matching TRBD2. The CDR3 sequence is 12 residues long. V shed 2 bases, J shed 12 bases, and the junction held 9 bases outside the gene matches. Germline CDR1 is SQVTM and CDR2 is ANQGSEA. The CDR3 nucleotides read TGCAGCGTTGAACGGGGGGGGACAAGCCGGTACTTC. This translates into CSVERGGTSRYF.

The chain combines TRBV12-3 or TRBV12-4 with TRBJ1-1, with 8 bases identical to TRBD1. The CDR3 is 14 residues long. Trimming took 7 bases from V and 1 from J; bases not matched to a gene: 5. CDR3 residues: CASTNGQGNTEAFF. The CDR3 DNA follows: TGTGCCAGCACCAACGGACAGGGGAACACTGAAGCTTTCTTT.

The chain joins TRBV6-2 or TRBV6-3 to TRBJ2-1; D is unresolved. The CDR3 totals 13 residues. Germline V gene sequence: CDR1 MNHEY, CDR2 SVGEGT. V shed 2 bases and J shed 6 bases, with 8 bases lying between them. DNA for the CDR3: TGTGCCAGCAGTTACCTACTACTCAATGAGCAGTTCTTC. The encoded protein is CASSYLLLNEQFF.

J is TRBJ2-7 and V is TRBV6-5, with D uncertain. The length of the CDR3 is 14 residues. The germline V and J ends were trimmed by 4 bases and 3 bases, with 13 bases remaining between them. Germline CDR1 and CDR2: MNHEY and SVGAGI. CDR3 residues: CASSSTDGLYEQYF. As DNA, the CDR3 is TGTGCCAGCAGTTCCACGGACGGGCTCTACGAGCAGTACTTC.

This clonotype occurred a few times. The chain joins TRBV7-2 to TRBJ1-2; perhaps TRBD1 as D (5 bases). Germline loops: CDR1 SGHTA, CDR2 FQGNSA. V was cut by 4 bases and J by 5 bases, with 17 bases left in between. The CDR3 has 15 residues. CDR3 residues: CASSSDGGYGYGYTF. The CDR3 DNA follows: TGTGCCAGCAGCTCGGACGGGGGGTATGGTTATGGCTACACCTTC.

This chain joins TRBV30 and TRBJ1-6; 10 bases align to TRBD1. This CDR3 contains 16 residues. The trim removed 0 bases at V and 7 bases at J, leaving 6 bases unmatched. CDR1 GTSNPN and CDR2 SVGIG come from the germline V gene (reference sequence). The chain's CDR3 is CAWSVFRQGANSPLHF. In nucleotides, the CDR3 is TGTGCCTGGAGTGTATTTCGACAGGGGGCGAATTCACCCCTCCACTTT.

This rearrangement joins TRBV7-9 to TRBJ1-1, with D maybe TRBD1 (5 bases). Per germline, CDR1 SEHNR and CDR2 FQNEAQ (reference sequence). The CDR3 covers 13 residues. The V gene lost 3 bases and the J gene lost 5 bases, with 10 bases spanning the gap. Written as DNA, the CDR3 is TGTGCCAGCAGCTTTGAGTCAGGGACTGAAGCTTTCTTT. Its protein product is CASSFESGTEAFF.

This clonotype was picked up a small number of times. The J gene is TRBJ1-1, the V gene TRBV27; no clear D gene. Germline V gene lookup returns CDR1 MNHEY and CDR2 SMNVEV (reference sequence). The CDR3 extends over 14 amino acids. V was pared by 6 bases and J by 0 bases, with 11 bases between. The CDR3 reads CASRTTLMNTEAFF. The CDR3 nucleotides are TGTGCCAGCAGGACTACATTAATGAACACTGAAGCTTTCTTT.

The sample holds a few counts of this clonotype. J is TRBJ2-1 and V is TRBV5-1, with 7 bases identical to TRBD2. The CDR3 length is 18 residues. CDR1 and CDR2 from the germline V gene are SGHRS and YFSETQ. The trim removed 1 base at V and 0 bases at J, leaving 10 bases unmatched. This chain's CDR3 is CASSLSSGAISSYNEQFF. DNA of the CDR3: TGCGCCAGCAGCTTGTCGAGCGGGGCCATTAGCTCCTACAATGAGCAGTTCTTC.

This chain uses TRBV12-3 or TRBV12-4 with TRBJ2-1, with D possibly TRBD2 on 7 matching bases. V was shortened by 6 bases and J by 4 bases, with 25 bases between the two germline ends. The CDR3 has 18 amino acids. This CDR3 reads CASSPGLGGGGSYNEQFF. The DNA of the CDR3 is TGTGCCAGCAGCCCGGGGCTTGGAGGGGGGGGGTCTTACAATGAGCAGTTCTTC.